This is a list of T cell receptor beta chains from one sample in a study of blood T cell repertoires in COVID-19. Some clones are missing from TCRdb's copy, which holds only in-frame ones; the method was immunoSEQ multiplex PCR. Here the sample spans roughly 40,000 clones, approximately 91% being singletons. The sequenced sample consisted of peripheral blood. The receptors stem from a human donor in a cohort sampled during active COVID-19. Both conserved end residues are part of each CDR3. Fields, in order: J gene, D gene, V gene, clone size, CDR3 DNA, CDR3 protein. The D gene is left open where the match is weak. Size is omitted from some rows. Given values are once, few, many or a class for expanded clones.

>TRBJ2-7|TRBD1|TRBV18|NA
TGTGCCAGCTCACCTGGACAGGGGAACTACGAGCAGTACTTC
CASSPGQGNYEQYF
>TRBJ1-2|NA|TRBV21-1|NA
TGTGCCAGCAGCAAAGTCGGGGAGGGCCCACTCTTTAACTATGGCTACACCTTC
CASSKVGEGPLFNYGYTF
>TRBJ2-7|NA|TRBV10-1|NA
TGCGCCAGCAGTGAGTCGAGGGAGCAGTACTTC
CASSESREQYF
>TRBJ2-7|TRBD1|TRBV19|NA
TGTGCCAGTAGTGTCCGCAGGGGGTCAACCTACGAGCAGTACTTC
CASSVRRGSTYEQYF
>TRBJ1-2|NA|TRBV3-1/TRBV3-2|NA
TGTGCCAGCAGCCACGCTACAGGGACCCACTCCACGAGGCGTGGCTACACCTTC
CASSHATGTHSTRRGYTF
>TRBJ1-1|NA|TRBV6-5|NA
TGTGCCAGCTCCCATGGCTCGGGGTTCGCTGAAGCTTTCTTT
CASSHGSGFAEAFF
>TRBJ2-3|TRBD2|TRBV5-6|NA
TGTGCCAGCAGCTCGGGACTAGAGGGAGATACGCAGTATTTT
CASSSGLEGDTQYF
>TRBJ2-1|NA|TRBV10-3|NA
TGTGCCATCAGTGAGTCGGGGGGATCCTACTACAATGAGCAGTTCTTC
CAISESGGSYYNEQFF
>TRBJ2-3|NA|TRBV7-2|NA
TGTGCCAGCAGCTTAGGAATTAGCCCTAGCACAGATACGCAGTATTTT
CASSLGISPSTDTQYF
>TRBJ2-3|NA|TRBV4-2|NA
TGTGCCAGCAGCCAAGTGGGAGAGGCAGATACGCAGTATTTT
CASSQVGEADTQYF
>TRBJ1-5|TRBD1|TRBV19|few
TGTGCCAGTACTAGGACAGGATCTAGCAATCAGCCCCAGCATTTT
CASTRTGSSNQPQHF
>TRBJ1-4|TRBD1|TRBV30|NA
TGTGCATTGGAATTGGGGACAGGGCGTTTAAGTGAAAAACTGTTTTTT
CALELGTGRLSEKLFF
>TRBJ2-7|NA|TRBV19|once
TGTGCCAGTAGTATCGGACAGCTCGCCTACGAGCAGTACTTC
CASSIGQLAYEQYF
>TRBJ2-2|NA|TRBV12-5|NA
TGTGCTAGTGGCATAGCGCCGACCGGGGAGCTGTTTTTT
CASGIAPTGELFF
>TRBJ1-1|NA|TRBV5-8|NA
TGTGCCAGCAGCTCCCCTGGGGGGTCGACTGAAGCTTTCTTT
CASSSPGGSTEAFF
>TRBJ2-2|NA|TRBV9|once
TGTGCCAGCAGCGTAGTCCCAGAGAACACCGGGGAGCTGTTTTTT
CASSVVPENTGELFF
>TRBJ1-1|NA|TRBV11-2|NA
TGTGCCAGCAGCGCACAGGGTTTACCGAACACTGAAGCTTTCTTT
CASSAQGLPNTEAFF
>TRBJ1-1|NA|TRBV5-1|NA
TGCGCCAGCAGCTTCTCGGGGGGGCAGGGCGCTGAAGCTTTCTTT
CASSFSGGQGAEAFF
>TRBJ2-1|TRBD2|TRBV19|NA
TGTGCCAGTAGTAGGACCCCCGGGACTAGCGCTTACAATGAGCAGTTCTTC
CASSRTPGTSAYNEQFF
>TRBJ2-2|TRBD1|TRBV9|NA
TGTGCCAGCAGCAGACAGGGGGGTAATACCGGGGAGCTGTTTTTT
CASSRQGGNTGELFF
>TRBJ2-1|TRBD2|TRBV5-1|NA
TGCGCCAGCAGCGGCGGACTAGCGGGAGGGCCATACAATGAGCAGTTCTTC
CASSGGLAGGPYNEQFF
>TRBJ1-1|NA|TRBV18|NA
TGTGCCAGCTCACCCCAAACGGGGGGGAACACTGAAGCTTTCTTT
CASSPQTGGNTEAFF
>TRBJ2-5|TRBD2|TRBV13|NA
TGTGCCAGCAGCACCAGACTAGCGGGACTGGAGACCCAGTACTTC
CASSTRLAGLETQYF
>TRBJ2-1|TRBD2|TRBV18|NA
TGTGCCAGCTCACCACCGACTCGGGGGGGCCCAAATGAGCAGTTCTTC
CASSPPTRGGPNEQFF
>TRBJ1-2|NA|TRBV4-1|NA
TGCGCCAGCAGCCAAGAATCGAGTAACTATGGCTACACCTTC
CASSQESSNYGYTF
>TRBJ1-3|NA|TRBV7-9|NA
TGTGCCAGCAGCTTAGGTTTACCAGGGATCGACGGAAACACCATATATTTT
CASSLGLPGIDGNTIYF
>TRBJ2-3|NA|TRBV7-3|few
TGTGCCAGCAGCTTTGGGCAGACAGACACAGATACGCAGTATTTT
CASSFGQTDTDTQYF
>TRBJ2-1|NA|TRBV12-3/TRBV12-4|NA
TGTGCCAGCAGGTCTGGGGAGGGGGATGAGCAGTTCTTC
CASRSGEGDEQFF
>TRBJ2-3|NA|TRBV9|NA
TGTGCCAGCAGCGTAGGTGGTAGCGTGGATACGCAGTATTTT
CASSVGGSVDTQYF
>TRBJ2-5|TRBD2|TRBV2|NA
TGTGCCAGCAGTCGGCGGGAGTGGCGGGGCGAGACCCAGTACTTC
CASSRREWRGETQYF
>TRBJ2-7|TRBD1|TRBV5-1|NA
TGCGCCAGCAGCTGGTCCGGGACAGGGAGGAACACCTACGAGCAGTACTTC
CASSWSGTGRNTYEQYF
>TRBJ2-1|TRBD2|TRBV7-3|NA
TGTGCCAGCAGCCCCAAAGTTACTAGCGGATCCTACAATGAGCAGTTCTTC
CASSPKVTSGSYNEQFF
>TRBJ2-2|TRBD1|TRBV9|NA
TGTGCCAGCAGCGCCCGAAAAACAGAGGGGGCGGACACCGGGGAGCTGTTTTTT
CASSARKTEGADTGELFF
>TRBJ2-7|NA|TRBV30|once
TGTGCCTGGAGGGGTGGGAGATCAAGCTACGAGCAGTACTTC
CAWRGGRSSYEQYF
>TRBJ2-3|NA|TRBV11-3|NA
TGTGCCAGCAGCTTAGGCCCGAGGACAGATACGCAGTATTTT
CASSLGPRTDTQYF
>TRBJ2-7|NA|TRBV19|NA
TGTGCCAGCAGTGGGCAGGCCCACTCCTACGAGCAGTACTTC
CASSGQAHSYEQYF
>TRBJ2-5|TRBD2|TRBV4-2|NA
TGTGCCAGCAGACGGGGAGGACTAGCGGGAGTTATGGAGACCCAGTACTTC
CASRRGGLAGVMETQYF
>TRBJ1-6|NA|TRBV4-2|NA
TGTGCCAGCAGCCAAGATCGGCAGGGGAATAATTCACCCCTCCACTTT
CASSQDRQGNNSPLHF
>TRBJ2-5|TRBD2|TRBV20-1|once
TGCAGTGCTAGTGGGGTCTCTAGCGGGGGGGCCAAAGGTGTAGAGACCCAGTACTTC
CSASGVSSGGAKGVETQYF
>TRBJ2-7|NA|TRBV24-1|NA
TGTGCCACCAGCCAGGGGATCGAGCAGTACTTC
CATSQGIEQYF
>TRBJ2-2|TRBD2|TRBV5-1|NA
TGCGCCAGCAGCTTGGACGGAGGACTAGCGGGGTACAACACCGGGGAGCTGTTTTTT
CASSLDGGLAGYNTGELFF
>TRBJ1-1|TRBD1|TRBV5-1|NA
TGCGCCAGCAGCTTGAGACAGGGTGCAAGAAACACTGAAGCTTTCTTT
CASSLRQGARNTEAFF
>TRBJ2-3|NA|TRBV30|NA
TGTGCCTGGAGTGTTGGTCAGGGAAACACAGATACGCAGTATTTT
CAWSVGQGNTDTQYF
>TRBJ1-6|NA|TRBV4-1|NA
TGCGCCAGCAGCCAAGGACAGAGGTCCTATAATTCACCCCTCCACTTT
CASSQGQRSYNSPLHF
>TRBJ2-1|TRBD2|TRBV7-3|NA
TGTGCCAGCAGCTTAACCCTTGAGGGTAGCGGGAGTACTAATGAGCAGTTCTTC
CASSLTLEGSGSTNEQFF
>TRBJ1-2|NA|TRBV7-9|NA
TGTGCCAGCAGCTCGGACAGACCCACAAGCCGTCCGGGCTACACCTTC
CASSSDRPTSRPGYTF
>TRBJ2-7|NA|TRBV5-4|NA
TGTGCCAGCAGCTTGGGCAGGGGCGCCCTAATACCCTACGAGCAGTACTTC
CASSLGRGALIPYEQYF
>TRBJ1-1|NA|TRBV9|NA
TGTGCCAGCAGCGTAGATGGAGGGGCGATGAACACTGAAGCTTTCTTT
CASSVDGGAMNTEAFF
>TRBJ2-3|TRBD2|TRBV4-3|few
TGCGCCAGCAGCCAAGACTTAGCGGGAGGGCCCGGCGATACGCAGTATTTT
CASSQDLAGGPGDTQYF
>TRBJ2-7|NA|TRBV29-1|once
TGCAGCGTTGCTAGCACATACAACTCCTACGAGCAGTACTTC
CSVASTYNSYEQYF